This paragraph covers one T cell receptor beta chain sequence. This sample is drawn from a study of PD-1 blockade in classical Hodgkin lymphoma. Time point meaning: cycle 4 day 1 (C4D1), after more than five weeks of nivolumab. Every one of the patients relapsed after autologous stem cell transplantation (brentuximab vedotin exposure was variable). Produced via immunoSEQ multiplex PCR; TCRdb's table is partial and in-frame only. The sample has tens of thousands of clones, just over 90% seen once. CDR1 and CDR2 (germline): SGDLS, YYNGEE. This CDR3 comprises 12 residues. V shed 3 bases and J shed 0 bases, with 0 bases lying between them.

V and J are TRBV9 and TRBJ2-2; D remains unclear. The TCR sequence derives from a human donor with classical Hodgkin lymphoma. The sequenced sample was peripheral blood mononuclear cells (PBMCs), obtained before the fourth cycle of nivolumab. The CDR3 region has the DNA TGTGCCAGCAGCGCGAACACCGGGGAGCTGTTTTTT. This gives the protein CASSANTGELFF.